These 18 T cell receptor beta chains came from one sample sequenced in a study of cytomegalovirus exposure and HLA in healthy donors. Amplification used 60 Vbeta primers and 13 Jbeta primers. Repertoires were generated with immunoSEQ multiplex PCR, while TCRdb's copy carries only in-frame clones and drops some. The table has over 100,000 clones, nearly 75% seen once. The source material was PBMCs. All receptors come from a man younger than 40 in good health and CMV-seropositive.

The V and J genes are TRBV7-2 and TRBJ1-1; weak D call: TRBD1 (5 bases). Looked up from germline, CDR1 is SGHTA and CDR2 is FQGNSA. With 5 bases removed from V and 1 base from J, the gap between germline ends came to 14 bases. This CDR3 is built from 15 residues. The CDR3 DNA follows: TGTGCCAGCAGCCACTCCGCGACAGCGAACACTGAAGCTTTCTTT. It specifies CASSHSATANTEAFF.

This clone was found a few times. The chain combines TRBV9 with TRBJ2-2; maybe TRBD1 (6 bases). The CDR3 runs 16 residues. In germline, CDR1 is SGDLS, CDR2 YYNGEE. The V end lost 1 base, the J end lost 3 bases, and 13 bases lay between the germline ends. Here the CDR3 reads CASSVNRAGDTGELFF. The DNA of the CDR3 is TGTGCCAGCAGCGTAAACAGGGCAGGGGACACCGGGGAGCTGTTTTTT.

The chain has TRBV6-1 and TRBJ2-7, with a possible D match to TRBD2 (6 bases). Germline V gives CDR1 MNHNS, CDR2 SASEGT. The CDR3 has 10 residues. V lost 8 bases to trimming and J lost 9 bases, with 11 bases between them. Here the CDR3 DNA reads TGTGCCAGCGGGGTCGGGGGGCAGTACTTC. This codes for CASGVGGQYF.

This sequence joins TRBV29-1 and TRBJ1-1, with TRBD1 matching over 7 bases. V was pared by 7 bases and J by 1 base, with 6 bases of the junction left unmatched. The CDR3 runs 13 residues. Germline V gene lookup returns CDR1 SQVTM and CDR2 ANQGSEA. CDR3 protein: CSGTQGENTEAFF. For the CDR3, the DNA is TGCAGCGGTACTCAGGGGGAGAACACTGAAGCTTTCTTT.

This rearrangement joins TRBV7-9 to TRBJ2-2, with a tentative D call TRBD1 (5 bases). Germline assignment: CDR1 SEHNR and CDR2 FQNEAQ (reference sequence). The CDR3 covers 14 residues. V lost 5 bases to trimming and J lost 0 bases, with 7 bases between them. The CDR3 nucleotides read TGTGCCAGCAGCCCGACAGCGAACACCGGGGAGCTGTTTTTT. It encodes CASSPTANTGELFF. Together with reference TRBV7-9 and TRBJ2-2, the CDR3 gives the full variable domain: DTGVSQNPRHKITKRGQNVTFRCDPISEHNRLYWYRQTLGQGPEFLTYFQNEAQLEKSRLLSDRFSAERPKGSFSTLEIQRTEQGDSAMYLCASSPTANTGELFFGEGSRLTVL.

The rearrangement joins TRBV5-1 to TRBJ2-2; D remains ambiguous. The V end was cut by 2 bases, the J end by 5 bases, with 10 bases between. The CDR3 is 14 residues long. Germline V gene lookup returns CDR1 SGHRS and CDR2 YFSETQ. The CDR3 nucleotides read TGCGCCAGCAGCTTTCAGGTTCAGACCGGGGAGCTGTTTTTT. This codes for CASSFQVQTGELFF.

The chain is built from TRBV7-9 and TRBJ2-3; no reliable D call. Germline lookup yields CDR1 SEHNR and CDR2 FQNEAQ (reference sequence). Deletions cut 1 base from V and 4 bases from J, with 6 bases between. The CDR3 contains 13 residues. This chain's CDR3 is CASSLVLADTQYF. CDR3 nucleotide sequence: TGTGCCAGCAGCTTAGTTCTCGCAGATACGCAGTATTTT.

The chain links TRBV9 to TRBJ2-2; possible D gene TRBD1, 6 bases. Germline lookup yields CDR1 SGDLS and CDR2 YYNGEE. Trimming pared 2 bases from V and 6 bases from J, leaving 23 bases between. The CDR3 sequence is 18 residues long. The CDR3 reads CASSVRAGEDIDSGELFF. For the CDR3, the DNA is TGTGCCAGCAGCGTTAGGGCAGGGGAAGATATTGACTCCGGGGAGCTGTTTTTT.

The genes are TRBV5-4 and TRBJ2-1; D is perhaps TRBD2 (6 bases). CDR1 and CDR2 (germline): SGHNT, YYREEE (reference sequence). The CDR3 spans 15 residues. V was cut by 4 bases and J by 8 bases, with 19 bases left in between. CDR3 amino acids: CASSPPGTRLHEQFF. In nucleotides, the CDR3 is TGTGCCAGCAGCCCTCCCGGGACTCGCCTCCATGAGCAGTTCTTC.

The chain combines TRBV7-3 with TRBJ2-3; D may be TRBD2 (7 bases). Germline V gene data show CDR1 as SGHTA and CDR2 as FQGTGA. V shed 5 bases and J shed 4 bases, with 13 bases lying between them. This CDR3 comprises 14 residues. The CDR3 DNA reads as TGTGCCAGCAGCAGGGGGGGGGAGGCAGATACGCAGTATTTT. This gives the protein CASSRGGEADTQYF.

This clone has a single count. The rearrangement uses TRBV2 and TRBJ2-5; 10 bases align to TRBD1. The closer fit of TRBJ2-7 to the DNA end suggests the J call may be wrong. CDR1 and CDR2 (germline): SNHLY, FYNNEI. The CDR3 has 14 residues. Written as DNA, the CDR3 is TGTGCCAGCCCTCCCGGGACAGGGGAATACGAGCAGTACTTC. Residues: CASPPGTGEYEQYF.

This rearrangement joins TRBV12-5 to TRBJ1-1; 7 bases line up with TRBD1. CDR3 length: 13 amino acids. Trimming at V came to 1 base and at J to 7 bases, leaving 3 bases not matched to a gene. CDR1 is LGHNT, CDR2 FRNRAP, per germline. CDR3 protein: CASGLEQGSEAFF. In DNA, the CDR3 is TGTGCTAGTGGTTTGGAACAGGGGAGTGAAGCTTTCTTT.

This CDR3 reads CASNFPGVGYTF. CDR3 DNA sequence: TGTGCCAGCAACTTCCCAGGGGTCGGCTACACCTTC. The chain employs TRBV9 and TRBJ1-2, with a possible D match to TRBD1 (6 bases). The CDR3 has 12 amino acids. CDR1 SGDLS and CDR2 YYNGEE come from the germline V gene. Trimming took off 6 bases at V and 8 bases at J, with 14 bases between the two ends.

V usage is TRBV30 and J usage is TRBJ1-2; 7 nucleotides match TRBD1. Germline V gene lookup returns CDR1 GTSNPN and CDR2 SVGIG (reference sequence). This CDR3 is 12 amino acids long. V lost 2 bases to trimming and J lost 6 bases; unmatched junction nucleotides: 3. In DNA, the CDR3 is TGTGCCTGGAGTCAGGGGGACCATGGCTACACCTTC. This codes for CAWSQGDHGYTF.

The CDR3 DNA is TGTGCCAGCACCCCGGTCGGGACAGATACGCAGTATTTT. Its protein is CASTPVGTDTQYF. The genes are TRBV6-6 and TRBJ2-3; D remains unclear. Per the germline V gene, CDR1 is MNHNY and CDR2 is SVGAGI (reference sequence). CDR3 length: 13 residues. V dropped 7 bases and J dropped 3 bases, with 11 bases sitting between them.

The rearrangement uses TRBV29-1 and TRBJ1-4, with 9 nucleotides matching TRBD1. The CDR3 consists of 14 residues. Germline values: CDR1 SQVTM, CDR2 ANQGSEA. The V gene end was trimmed by 7 bases and the J gene end by 7 bases; junction bases not matched to a gene: 10. The CDR3 loop reads CSATGTGWSEKLFF. For the CDR3, the DNA is TGCAGCGCCACCGGGACAGGGTGGAGTGAAAAACTGTTTTTT.

This chain uses TRBV13 with TRBJ2-1, with D perhaps matching TRBD1 (5 bases). V was cut by 4 bases and J by 0 bases, with 13 bases left in between. The CDR3 extends over 16 amino acids. CDR1 and CDR2 (germline): PRHDT, FYEKMQ (reference sequence). The CDR3 nucleotides are TGTGCCAGCAGCTATCGCGTCGACAGCTCCTACAATGAGCAGTTCTTC. This translates into CASSYRVDSSYNEQFF.

This clone occurred once. J is TRBJ2-7 and V is TRBV27; possible D gene TRBD2, 7 bases. The ends were cut back, 4 bases at V and 7 bases at J, with 20 bases in the middle. This CDR3 region has 15 residues. CDR1 is MNHEY and CDR2 is SMNVEV in the germline V gene (reference sequence). CDR3 DNA: TGTGCCAGCAGTTCTATACAGGGCGTTAGCGGGGAGCAGTACTTC. This gives the protein CASSSIQGVSGEQYF.